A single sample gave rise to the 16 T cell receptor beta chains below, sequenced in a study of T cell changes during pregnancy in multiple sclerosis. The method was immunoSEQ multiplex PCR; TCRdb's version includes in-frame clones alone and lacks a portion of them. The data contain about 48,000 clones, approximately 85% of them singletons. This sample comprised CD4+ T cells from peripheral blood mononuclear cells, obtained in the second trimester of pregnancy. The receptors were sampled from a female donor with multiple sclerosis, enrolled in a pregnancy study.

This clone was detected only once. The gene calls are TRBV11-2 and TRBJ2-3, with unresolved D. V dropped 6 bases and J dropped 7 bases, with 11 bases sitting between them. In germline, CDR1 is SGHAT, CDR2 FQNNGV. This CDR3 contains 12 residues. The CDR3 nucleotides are TGTGCCAGCAGTCAAGAGGCGAATACGCAGTATTTT. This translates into CASSQEANTQYF.

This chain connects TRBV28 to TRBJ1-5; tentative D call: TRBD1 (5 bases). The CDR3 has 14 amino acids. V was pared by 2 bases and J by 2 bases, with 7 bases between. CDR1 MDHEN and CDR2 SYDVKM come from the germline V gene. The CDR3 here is CASSLGGGNQPQHF. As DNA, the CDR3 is TGTGCCAGCAGTTTAGGGGGGGGCAATCAGCCCCAGCATTTT.

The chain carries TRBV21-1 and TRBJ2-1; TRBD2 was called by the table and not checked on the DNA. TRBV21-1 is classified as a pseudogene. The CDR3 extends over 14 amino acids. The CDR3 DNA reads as TGTGCCAGCAGCCCGCCCTACGGCAGCGTCGAGCAGTTCTTC. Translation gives CASSPPYGSVEQFF.

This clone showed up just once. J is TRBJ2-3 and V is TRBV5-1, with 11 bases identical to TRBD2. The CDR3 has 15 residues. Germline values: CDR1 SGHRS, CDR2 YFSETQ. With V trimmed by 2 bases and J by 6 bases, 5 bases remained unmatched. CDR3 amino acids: CASSLASGRFDTQYF. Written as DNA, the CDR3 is TGCGCCAGCAGCTTAGCTAGCGGGAGGTTTGATACGCAGTATTTT. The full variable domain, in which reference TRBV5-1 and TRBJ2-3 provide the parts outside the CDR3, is KAGVTQTPRYLIKTRGQQVTLSCSPISGHRSVSWYQQTPGQGLQFLFEYFSETQRNKGNFPGRFSGRQFSNSRSEMNVSTLELGDSALYLCASSLASGRFDTQYFGPGTRLTVL.

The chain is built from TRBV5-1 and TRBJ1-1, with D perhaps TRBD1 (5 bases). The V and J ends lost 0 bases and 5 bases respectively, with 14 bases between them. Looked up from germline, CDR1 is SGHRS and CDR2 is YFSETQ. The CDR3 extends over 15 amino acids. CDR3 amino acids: CASSLGELRGTEAFF. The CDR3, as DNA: TGCGCCAGCAGCTTGGGTGAGCTCCGGGGGACTGAAGCTTTCTTT.

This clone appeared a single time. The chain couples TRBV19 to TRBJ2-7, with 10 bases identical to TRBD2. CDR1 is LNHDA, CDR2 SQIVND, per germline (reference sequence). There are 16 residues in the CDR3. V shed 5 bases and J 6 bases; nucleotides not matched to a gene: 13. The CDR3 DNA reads TGTGCCAGTAGTCTTCAAGCGGGAGGGGTTAGGGGCGAGCAGTACTTC. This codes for CASSLQAGGVRGEQYF.

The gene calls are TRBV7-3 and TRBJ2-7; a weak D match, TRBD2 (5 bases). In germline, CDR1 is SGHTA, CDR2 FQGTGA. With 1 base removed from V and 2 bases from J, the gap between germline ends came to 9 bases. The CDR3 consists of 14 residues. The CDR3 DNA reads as TGTGCCAGCAGCTTAAGTAGCGATGCCTACGAGCAGTACTTC. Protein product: CASSLSSDAYEQYF.

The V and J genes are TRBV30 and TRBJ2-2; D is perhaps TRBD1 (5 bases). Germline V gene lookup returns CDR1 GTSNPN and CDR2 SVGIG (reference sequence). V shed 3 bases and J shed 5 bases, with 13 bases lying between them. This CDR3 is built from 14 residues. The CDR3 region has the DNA TGTGCCTGGAGCCCCATCAAGGGGACCGGGGAGCTGTTTTTT. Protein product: CAWSPIKGTGELFF.

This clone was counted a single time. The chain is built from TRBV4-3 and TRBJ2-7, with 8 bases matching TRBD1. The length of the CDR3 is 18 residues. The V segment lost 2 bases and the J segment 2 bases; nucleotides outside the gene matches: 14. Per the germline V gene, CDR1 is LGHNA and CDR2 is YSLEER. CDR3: CASSQLGTGKKQTYEQYF. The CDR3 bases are TGCGCCAGCAGCCAACTAGGGACAGGAAAAAAACAGACCTACGAGCAGTACTTC.

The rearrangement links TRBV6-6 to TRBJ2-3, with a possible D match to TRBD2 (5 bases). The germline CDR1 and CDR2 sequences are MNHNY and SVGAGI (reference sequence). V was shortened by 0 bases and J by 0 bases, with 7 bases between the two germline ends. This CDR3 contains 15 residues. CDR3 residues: CASSYSGGSTDTQYF. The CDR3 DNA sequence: TGTGCCAGCAGTTACTCTGGCGGGAGCACAGATACGCAGTATTTT.

The CDR3 DNA reads as TGTGCCAGCACGGGACTAGGAAGGCCCCAAGATACGCAGTATTTT. It encodes CASTGLGRPQDTQYF. V and J are TRBV19 and TRBJ2-3; 8 bases map to TRBD2. The CDR3 has 15 residues. The V gene end was trimmed by 9 bases and the J gene end by 5 bases; junction bases not matched to a gene: 13. Germline CDR1 reads LNHDA; CDR2 reads SQIVND (reference sequence).

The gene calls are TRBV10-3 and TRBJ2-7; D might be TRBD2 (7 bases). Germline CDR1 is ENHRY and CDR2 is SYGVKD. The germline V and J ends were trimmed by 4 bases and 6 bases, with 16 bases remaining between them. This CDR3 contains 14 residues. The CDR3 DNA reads TGTGCCATCAGTGTCCCGGGGGGCCAGGGCGAGCAGTACTTC. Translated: CAISVPGGQGEQYF.

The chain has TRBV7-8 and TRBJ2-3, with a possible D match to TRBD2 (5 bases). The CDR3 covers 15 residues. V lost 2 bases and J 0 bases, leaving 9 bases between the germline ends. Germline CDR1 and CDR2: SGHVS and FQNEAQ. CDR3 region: CASSLFRTSTDTQYF. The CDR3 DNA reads TGTGCCAGCAGCTTATTCCGGACTAGCACAGATACGCAGTATTTT.

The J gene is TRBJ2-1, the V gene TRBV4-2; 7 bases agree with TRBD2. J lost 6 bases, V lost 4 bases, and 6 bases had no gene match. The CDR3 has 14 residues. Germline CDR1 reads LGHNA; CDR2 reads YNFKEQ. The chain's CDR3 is CASSRSGEGNEQFF. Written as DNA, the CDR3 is TGTGCCAGCAGCCGAAGCGGGGAGGGCAATGAGCAGTTCTTC.

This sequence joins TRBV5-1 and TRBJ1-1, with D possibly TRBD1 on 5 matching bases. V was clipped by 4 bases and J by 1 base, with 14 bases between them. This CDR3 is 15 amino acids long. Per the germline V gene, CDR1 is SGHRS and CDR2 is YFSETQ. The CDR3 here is CASSSIGVGNTEAFF. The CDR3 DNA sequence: TGCGCCAGCAGCAGCATAGGGGTCGGGAACACTGAAGCTTTCTTT.

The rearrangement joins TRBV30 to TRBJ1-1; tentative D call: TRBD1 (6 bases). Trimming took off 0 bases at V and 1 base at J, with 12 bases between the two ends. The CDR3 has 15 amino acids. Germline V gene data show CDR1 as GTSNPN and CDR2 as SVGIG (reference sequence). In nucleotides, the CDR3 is TGTGCCTGGAGTGTACTAGGGACAAGGAACACTGAAGCTTTCTTT. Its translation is CAWSVLGTRNTEAFF.